The T cell receptor (beta chain) described here comes from a study of OX40 agonist ivuxolimab in advanced cancers. Looking at the study overall: Of the patients, three showed partial responses, one with hepatocellular carcinoma and two with cutaneous melanoma. Overall study findings and caveats: More expanded clones were found, on average, in CD8+ than in CD4+ T cells.

The germline V gene has CDR1 SEHNR and CDR2 FQNEAQ (reference sequence). The CDR3 has 13 amino acids. V lost 1 base and J lost 7, with 8 bases in between. It was autoimmune disease history or systemic immunosuppression that excluded patients. Here immunoSEQ multiplex PCR was the method, and the copy in TCRdb shows in-frame clones only, minus some. The profile shows more than 100,000 clones, around 91% of them singletons. Remarks on this clone: Antigen specificity is unknown.

This chain joins TRBV7-9 and TRBJ2-1; D uncertain. The receptor's source is an adult with an advanced solid tumor such as melanoma, head and neck, liver or kidney cancer. The sample here was CD4+ or CD8+ T cells sorted from blood, taken in a trial of the OX40 agonist ivuxolimab. In DNA form, the CDR3 reads TGTGCCAGCAGCTTAGTGGTGTTAAATGAGCAGTTCTTC. Translated: CASSLVVLNEQFF. The full variable domain, completed using reference TRBV7-9 and TRBJ2-1, is DTGVSQNPRHKITKRGQNVTFRCDPISEHNRLYWYRQTLGQGPEFLTYFQNEAQLEKSRLLSDRFSAERPKGSFSTLEIQRTEQGDSAMYLCASSLVVLNEQFFGPGTRLTVL.